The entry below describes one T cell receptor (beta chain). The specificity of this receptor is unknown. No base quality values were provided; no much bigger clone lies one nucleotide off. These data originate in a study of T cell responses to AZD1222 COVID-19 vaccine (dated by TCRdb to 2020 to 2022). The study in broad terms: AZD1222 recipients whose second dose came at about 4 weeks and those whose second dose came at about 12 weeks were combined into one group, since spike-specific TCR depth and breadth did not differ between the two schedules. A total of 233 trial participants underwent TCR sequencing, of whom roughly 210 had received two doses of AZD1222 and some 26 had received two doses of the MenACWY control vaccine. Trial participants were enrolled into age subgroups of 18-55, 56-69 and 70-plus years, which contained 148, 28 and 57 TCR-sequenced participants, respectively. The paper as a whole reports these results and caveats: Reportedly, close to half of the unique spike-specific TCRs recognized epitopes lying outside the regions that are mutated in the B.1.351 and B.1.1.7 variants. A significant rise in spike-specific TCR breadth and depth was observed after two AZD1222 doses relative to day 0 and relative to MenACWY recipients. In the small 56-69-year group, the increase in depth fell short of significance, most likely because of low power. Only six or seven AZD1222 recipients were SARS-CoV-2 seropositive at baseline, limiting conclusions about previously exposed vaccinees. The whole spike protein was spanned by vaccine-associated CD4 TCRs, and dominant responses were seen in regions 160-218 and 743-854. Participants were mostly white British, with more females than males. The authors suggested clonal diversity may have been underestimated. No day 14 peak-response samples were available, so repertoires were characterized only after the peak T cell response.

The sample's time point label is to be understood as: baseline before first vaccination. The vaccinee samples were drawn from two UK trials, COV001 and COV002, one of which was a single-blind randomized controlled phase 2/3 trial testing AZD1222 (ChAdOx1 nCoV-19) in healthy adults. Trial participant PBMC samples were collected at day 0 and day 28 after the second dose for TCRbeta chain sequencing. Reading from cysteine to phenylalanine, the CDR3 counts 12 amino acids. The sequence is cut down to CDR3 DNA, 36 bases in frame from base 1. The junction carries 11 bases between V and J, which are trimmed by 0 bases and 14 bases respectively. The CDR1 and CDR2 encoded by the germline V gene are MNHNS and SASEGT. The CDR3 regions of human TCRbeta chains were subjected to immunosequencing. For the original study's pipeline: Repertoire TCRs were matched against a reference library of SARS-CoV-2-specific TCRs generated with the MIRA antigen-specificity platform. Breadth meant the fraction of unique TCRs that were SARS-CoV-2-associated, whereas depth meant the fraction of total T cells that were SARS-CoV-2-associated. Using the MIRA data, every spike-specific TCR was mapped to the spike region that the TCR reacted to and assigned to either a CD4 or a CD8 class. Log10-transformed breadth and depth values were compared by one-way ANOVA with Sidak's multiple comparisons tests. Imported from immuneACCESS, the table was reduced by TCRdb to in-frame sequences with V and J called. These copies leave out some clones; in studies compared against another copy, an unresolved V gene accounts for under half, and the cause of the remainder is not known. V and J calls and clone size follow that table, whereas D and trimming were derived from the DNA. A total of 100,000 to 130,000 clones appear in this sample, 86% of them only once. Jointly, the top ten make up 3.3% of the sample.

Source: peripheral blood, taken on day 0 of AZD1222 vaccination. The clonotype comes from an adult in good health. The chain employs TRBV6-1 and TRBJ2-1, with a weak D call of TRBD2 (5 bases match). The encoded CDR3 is CASSEAWSEEFF. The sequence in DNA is TGTGCCAGCAGTGAAGCGTGGTCGGAGGAGTTCTTC.